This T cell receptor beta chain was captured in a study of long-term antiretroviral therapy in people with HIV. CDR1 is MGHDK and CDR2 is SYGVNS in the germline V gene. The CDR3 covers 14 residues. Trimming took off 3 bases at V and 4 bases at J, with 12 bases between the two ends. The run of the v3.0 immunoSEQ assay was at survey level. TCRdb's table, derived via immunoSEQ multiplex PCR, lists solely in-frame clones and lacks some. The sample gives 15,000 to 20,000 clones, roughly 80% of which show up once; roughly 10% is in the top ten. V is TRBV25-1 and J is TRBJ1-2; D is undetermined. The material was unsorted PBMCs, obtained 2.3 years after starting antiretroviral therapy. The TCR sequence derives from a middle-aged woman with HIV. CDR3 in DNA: TGTGCCAGCAGTGACACCGGGCCCGCCTATGGCTACACCTTC. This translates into CASSDTGPAYGYTF.